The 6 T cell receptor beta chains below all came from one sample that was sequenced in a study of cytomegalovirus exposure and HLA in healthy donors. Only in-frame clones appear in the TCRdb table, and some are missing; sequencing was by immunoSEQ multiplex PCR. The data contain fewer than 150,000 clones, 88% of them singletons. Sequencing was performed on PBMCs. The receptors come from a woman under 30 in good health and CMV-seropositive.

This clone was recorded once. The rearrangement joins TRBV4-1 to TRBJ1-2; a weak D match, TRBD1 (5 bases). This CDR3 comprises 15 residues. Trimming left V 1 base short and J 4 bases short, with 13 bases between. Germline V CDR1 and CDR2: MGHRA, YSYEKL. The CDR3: CASSQGTQATYGYTF. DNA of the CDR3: TGCGCCAGCAGCCAAGGTACACAGGCGACCTATGGCTACACCTTC.

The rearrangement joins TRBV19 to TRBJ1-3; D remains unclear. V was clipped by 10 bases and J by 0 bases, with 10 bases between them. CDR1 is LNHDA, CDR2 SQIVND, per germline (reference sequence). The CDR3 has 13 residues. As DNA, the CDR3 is TGTGCCACCGGAGGGTTCTCTGGAAACACCATATATTTT. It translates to CATGGFSGNTIYF.

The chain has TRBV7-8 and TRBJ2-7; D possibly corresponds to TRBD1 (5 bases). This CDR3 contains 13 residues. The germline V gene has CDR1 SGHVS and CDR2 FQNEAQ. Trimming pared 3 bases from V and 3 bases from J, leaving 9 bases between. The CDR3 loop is CASSFDRNYEQYF. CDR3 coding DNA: TGTGCCAGCAGCTTCGACAGAAACTACGAGCAGTACTTC.

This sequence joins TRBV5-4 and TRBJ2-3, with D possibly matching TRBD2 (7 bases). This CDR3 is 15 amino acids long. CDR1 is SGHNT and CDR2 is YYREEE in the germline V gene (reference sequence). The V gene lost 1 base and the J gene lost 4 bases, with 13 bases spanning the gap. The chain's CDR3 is CASSLLHGGPDTQYF. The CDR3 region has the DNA TGTGCCAGCAGCTTGCTACACGGGGGGCCAGATACGCAGTATTTT.

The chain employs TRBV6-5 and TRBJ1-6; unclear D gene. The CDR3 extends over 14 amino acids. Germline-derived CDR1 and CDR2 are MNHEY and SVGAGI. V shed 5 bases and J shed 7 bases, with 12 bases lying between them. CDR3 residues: CASSPPRNNSPLHF. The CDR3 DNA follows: TGTGCCAGCAGTCCCCCGAGGAACAATTCACCCCTCCACTTT.

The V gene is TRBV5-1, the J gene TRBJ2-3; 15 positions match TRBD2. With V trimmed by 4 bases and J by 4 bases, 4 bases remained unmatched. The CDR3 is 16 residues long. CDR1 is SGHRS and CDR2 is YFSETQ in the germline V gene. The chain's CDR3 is CASSIRTSGGADTQYF. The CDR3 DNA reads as TGCGCCAGCAGCATTCGGACTAGCGGGGGGGCAGATACGCAGTATTTT.